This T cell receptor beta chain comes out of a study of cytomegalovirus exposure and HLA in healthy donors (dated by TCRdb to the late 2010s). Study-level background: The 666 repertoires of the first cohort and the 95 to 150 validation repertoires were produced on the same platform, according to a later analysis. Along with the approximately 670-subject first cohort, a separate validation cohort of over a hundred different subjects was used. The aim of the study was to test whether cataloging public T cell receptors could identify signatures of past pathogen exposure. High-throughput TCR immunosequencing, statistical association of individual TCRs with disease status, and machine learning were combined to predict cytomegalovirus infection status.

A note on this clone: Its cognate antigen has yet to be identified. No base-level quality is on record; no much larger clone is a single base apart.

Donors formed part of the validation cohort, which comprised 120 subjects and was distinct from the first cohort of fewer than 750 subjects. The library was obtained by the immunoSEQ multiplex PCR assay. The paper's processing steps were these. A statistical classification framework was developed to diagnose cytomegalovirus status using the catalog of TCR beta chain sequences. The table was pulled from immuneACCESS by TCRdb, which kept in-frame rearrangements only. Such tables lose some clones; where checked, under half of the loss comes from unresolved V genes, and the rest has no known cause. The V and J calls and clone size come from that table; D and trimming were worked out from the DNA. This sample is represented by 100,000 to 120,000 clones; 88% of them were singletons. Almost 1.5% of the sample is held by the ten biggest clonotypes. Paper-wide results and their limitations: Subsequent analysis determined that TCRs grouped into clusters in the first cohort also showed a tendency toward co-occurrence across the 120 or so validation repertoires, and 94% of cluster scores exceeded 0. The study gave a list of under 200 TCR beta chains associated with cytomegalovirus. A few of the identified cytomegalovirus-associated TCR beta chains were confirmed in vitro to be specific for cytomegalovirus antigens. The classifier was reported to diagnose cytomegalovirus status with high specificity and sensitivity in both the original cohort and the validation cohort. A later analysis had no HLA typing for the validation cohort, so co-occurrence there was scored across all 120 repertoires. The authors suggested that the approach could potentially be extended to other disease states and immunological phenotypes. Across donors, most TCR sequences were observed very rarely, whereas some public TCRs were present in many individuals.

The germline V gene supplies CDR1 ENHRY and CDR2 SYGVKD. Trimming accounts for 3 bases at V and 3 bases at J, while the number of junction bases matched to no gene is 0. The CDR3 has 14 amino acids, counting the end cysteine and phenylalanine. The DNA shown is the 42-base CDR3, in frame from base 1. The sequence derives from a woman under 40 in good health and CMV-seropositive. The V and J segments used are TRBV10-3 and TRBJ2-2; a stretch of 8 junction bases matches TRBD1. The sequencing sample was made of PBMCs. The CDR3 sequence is CAISEQGDTGELFF. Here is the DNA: TGTGCCATCAGTGAACAGGGGGACACCGGGGAGCTGTTTTTT.